The entry that follows covers one T cell receptor (beta chain) sequence. Sequenced by immunoSEQ multiplex PCR; TCRdb stores in-frame clones only, minus some. Among 110,000 or so clones listed, 85% to 90% were seen once. These data come from a study of blood T cell repertoires in COVID-19. Study-wide context: Sources were T cells, B-cell-depleted T cells, or PBMCs; the material itself was cDNA or gDNA.

Germline V gives CDR1 KGHSH, CDR2 LQKENI. CDR3 length: 13 residues. V dropped 5 bases and J dropped 8 bases, with 12 bases sitting between them. The sequence derives from a woman aged 45-65 years with acute or convalescent COVID-19. The sequencing sample was made of peripheral blood. The J gene is TRBJ2-2, the V gene TRBV18; TRBD1 might be the D (5 bases). CDR3 residues: CASSARVSGELFF. The CDR3 coding sequence is TGTGCCAGCTCAGCCAGGGTGTCGGGGGAGCTGTTTTTT.